These T cell receptor beta chains were read from a single sample in a study of memory CD4+ T cells and cytomegalovirus serostatus. The assay was immunoSEQ multiplex PCR, and TCRdb's table has in-frame clones only and misses some. There are some 65,000 clones in the sample; around 81% occur only once, and almost 0.55% lies in the top ten. The sequencing sample was made of memory CD4+ T cells from blood. Receptor source: an adult in good health and CMV-seronegative. Some clones in this sample may be carry-over from other donors' samples. Both conserved end residues are part of each CDR3. The D gene is left open where the match is weak. Rows give clone size only sometimes, using once, few, many, or a class for an expanded clone.

CDR3 protein	CDR3 DNA	V gene	D gene	J gene	clone size
CASRLAGGRYNEQFF	TGTGCCAGTAGACTAGCGGGGGGAAGGTACAATGAGCAGTTCTTC	TRBV19	TRBD2	TRBJ2-1	NA
CASRAWTAHLYEQYF	TGTGCCAGCAGGGCTTGGACAGCGCACCTCTACGAGCAGTACTTC	TRBV2	NA	TRBJ2-7	NA
CASSSTGGTNEKLFF	TGTGCCAGCAGCTCGACAGGGGGAACTAATGAAAAACTGTTTTTT	TRBV7-2	TRBD1	TRBJ1-4	NA
CASSGPGQGWQPQHF	TGTGCCAGCAGTGGCCCGGGACAGGGATGGCAGCCCCAGCATTTT	TRBV28	TRBD1	TRBJ1-5	NA
CASSSGQGTEAFF	TGTGCCAGCAGTTCTGGACAGGGCACTGAAGCTTTCTTT	TRBV28	TRBD1	TRBJ1-1	NA
CASSRTGSNYGYTF	TGTGCCAGCAGCCGGACAGGCTCTAACTATGGCTACACCTTC	TRBV6-5	TRBD1	TRBJ1-2	NA
CASSMAGLTGGNTIYF	TGTGCCAGCAGTATGGCAGGGCTGACGGGCGGAAACACCATATATTTT	TRBV5-4	NA	TRBJ1-3	NA
CASSRLAELSGANVLTF	TGTGCCAGCTCACGACTAGCGGAACTCTCTGGGGCCAACGTCCTGACTTTC	TRBV18	TRBD2	TRBJ2-6	NA
CASSLEVSGVEQFF	TGCGCCAGCAGCTTGGAGGTCTCCGGGGTGGAGCAGTTCTTC	TRBV5-1	NA	TRBJ2-1	NA
CASSLARTGTTYEQYF	TGCGCCAGCAGCTTGGCTAGGACAGGGACCACCTACGAGCAGTACTTC	TRBV5-1	TRBD1	TRBJ2-7	NA
CASTGQGSSEAFF	TGCGCCAGCACGGGCCAGGGGTCGAGTGAAGCTTTCTTT	TRBV10-2	NA	TRBJ1-1	few
CASSLDRRNSPLHF	TGTGCCAGCAGTTTGGACAGACGGAATTCACCCCTCCACTTT	TRBV6-5	NA	TRBJ1-6	NA
CASSLGGIQANYGYTF	TGTGCCAGCAGTTTAGGCGGGATACAAGCTAACTATGGCTACACCTTC	TRBV6-5	NA	TRBJ1-2	few
CASSQDETGSGNTIYF	TGTGCCAGCAGCCAAGATGAAACAGGCTCTGGAAACACCATATATTTT	TRBV14	NA	TRBJ1-3	NA
CASRSSYEQYF	TGTGCCAGCAGAAGTTCCTACGAGCAGTACTTC	TRBV5-6	NA	TRBJ2-7	NA
CASSQDRGVAGGSYNEQFF	TGCGCCAGCAGCCAAGATAGAGGGGTAGCGGGAGGCTCCTACAATGAGCAGTTCTTC	TRBV4-3	TRBD2	TRBJ2-1	NA
CASSVSVNTEAFF	TGTGCCAGCAGCGTGTCAGTGAACACTGAAGCTTTCTTT	TRBV9	NA	TRBJ1-1	NA
CASTGGRGYTF	TGTGCCAGCACAGGGGGAAGAGGCTACACCTTC	TRBV6-6	TRBD1	TRBJ1-2	few
CASSLARNTEAFF	TGTGCCAGCAGCTTAGCCAGGAACACTGAAGCTTTCTTT	TRBV7-9	NA	TRBJ1-1	NA
CASSFVLGTGELFF	TGTGCTAGCAGCTTCGTCTTGGGGACCGGGGAGCTGTTTTTT	TRBV7-7	NA	TRBJ2-2	NA
CAISFRDSLTEAFF	TGTGCCATCAGCTTCCGGGACAGTCTTACTGAAGCTTTCTTT	TRBV10-3	TRBD1	TRBJ1-1	NA
CASSSGGHEEQFF	TGTGCCAGCAGCTCAGGGGGGCACGAGGAGCAGTTCTTC	TRBV7-2	NA	TRBJ2-1	NA
CATRGVTDTQYF	TGTGCCACCCGGGGCGTCACAGATACGCAGTATTTT	TRBV27	NA	TRBJ2-3	NA
CASSSTGGGYYGYTF	TGTGCCAGCAGCTCCACAGGGGGGGGGTACTATGGCTACACCTTC	TRBV7-2	TRBD1	TRBJ1-2	NA
CASSLGDSGGANEQFF	TGTGCCAGCAGCTTAGGGGATAGCGGGGGGGCCAATGAGCAGTTCTTC	TRBV11-3	TRBD2	TRBJ2-1	NA
CASSADERLFF	TGTGCCAGCAGCGCGGATGAAAGACTGTTTTTT	TRBV28	NA	TRBJ1-4	NA
CASSDRATGESQHF	TGTGCCAGCAGTGACAGGGCGACCGGAGAGTCCCAGCATTTT	TRBV2	NA	TRBJ1-5	NA
CASSPRTGNTGELFF	TGTGCCAGCAGTCCCAGGACAGGGAACACCGGGGAGCTGTTTTTT	TRBV2	TRBD1	TRBJ2-2	NA